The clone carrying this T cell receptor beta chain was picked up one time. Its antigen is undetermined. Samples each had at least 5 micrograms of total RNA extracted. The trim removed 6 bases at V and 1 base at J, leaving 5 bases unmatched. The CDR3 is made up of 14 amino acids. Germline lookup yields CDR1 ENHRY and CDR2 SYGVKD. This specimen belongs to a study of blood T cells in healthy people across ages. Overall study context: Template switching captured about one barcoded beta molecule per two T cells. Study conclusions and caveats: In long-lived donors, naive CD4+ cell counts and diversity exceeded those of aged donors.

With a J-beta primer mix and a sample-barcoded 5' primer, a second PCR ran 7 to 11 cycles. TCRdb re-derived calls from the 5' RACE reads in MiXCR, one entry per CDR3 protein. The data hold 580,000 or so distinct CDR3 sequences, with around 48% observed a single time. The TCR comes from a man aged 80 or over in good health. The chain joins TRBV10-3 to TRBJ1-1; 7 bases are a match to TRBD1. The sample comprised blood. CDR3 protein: CAIRKTGRNTEAFF. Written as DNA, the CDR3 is TGTGCCATCAGGAAGACAGGGAGGAACACTGAAGCTTTCTTT.